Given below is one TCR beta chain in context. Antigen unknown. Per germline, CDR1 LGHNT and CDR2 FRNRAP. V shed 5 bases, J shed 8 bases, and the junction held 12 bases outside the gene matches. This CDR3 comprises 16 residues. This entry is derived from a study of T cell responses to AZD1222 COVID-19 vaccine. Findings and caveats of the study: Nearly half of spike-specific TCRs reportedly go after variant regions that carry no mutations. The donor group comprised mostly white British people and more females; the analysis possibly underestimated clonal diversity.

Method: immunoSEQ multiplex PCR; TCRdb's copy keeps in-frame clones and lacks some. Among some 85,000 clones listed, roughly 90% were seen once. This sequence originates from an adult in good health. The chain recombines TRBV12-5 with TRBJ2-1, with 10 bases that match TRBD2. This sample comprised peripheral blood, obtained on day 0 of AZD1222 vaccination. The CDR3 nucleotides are TGTGCTAGTGGTCCGCAGCGGGAGGGCCGTCTGCATGAGCAGTTCTTC. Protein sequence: CASGPQREGRLHEQFF. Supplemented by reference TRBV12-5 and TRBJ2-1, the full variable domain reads DARVTQTPRHKVTEMGQEVTMRCQPILGHNTVFWYRQTMMQGLELLAYFRNRAPLDDSGMPKDRFSAEMPDATLATLKIQPSEPRDSAVYFCASGPQREGRLHEQFFGPGTRLTVL.